This TCR beta chain was identified during a study of blood T cells in healthy people across ages. Notes on the study in general: While age rose, TCR beta diversity per million T cells dropped in a roughly linear way. Compared with aged donors, long-lived donors showed fewer expanded clones, suggesting selection.

This clonotype has more than one count but fewer than ten. The antigen is undetermined. Together with a sample-barcoded 5' primer, a J-beta primer mix was included in a second PCR lasting about 7 to 11 cycles. Each cDNA molecule carried a tag from a template-switch adaptor that contained 12 random nucleotides. A minimum of 3 million CDR3-containing paired-end reads was obtained for each sample. TCRdb redid the calling of the 5' RACE reads with MiXCR, one entry per CDR3 protein. The top ten clones hold approximately 10% of a sample with about 1.6 million distinct CDR3 sequences, 30% to 35% of them seen once. V was clipped by 5 bases and J by 9 bases; unmatched bases: 16. The CDR3 totals 16 residues. The germline V gene encodes CDR1 SEHNR and CDR2 FQNEAQ (reference sequence).

Sequencing used blood. The TCR originated in a woman in her 30s in good health. The gene calls are TRBV7-9 and TRBJ2-1; 7 positions agree with TRBD2. This CDR3 is CASSRLTGGLNSEQFF. Written as DNA, the CDR3 is TGTGCCAGCAGCCGCCTGACGGGAGGACTAAATAGTGAGCAGTTCTTC.